The 16 T cell receptor beta chains in this list originate from one sample, sequenced in a study of T-cell memory formation after mild COVID-19. Via MiXCR, TCRdb re-called the 5' RACE reads, giving one row per CDR3 protein. The sample yields 200,000 to 300,000 distinct CDR3 sequences, approximately 15% seen once. Sequenced: PBMCs or a T cell subset sorted from them (not recorded which). All receptors derive from a man between 18 and 29 years old who had mild COVID-19 (a few samples of this study predate the infection). Cell type and time point are not known.

The chain recombines TRBV12-3 or TRBV12-4 with TRBJ1-5, with D perhaps TRBD1 (5 bases). Trimming took 6 bases from V and 6 from J, leaving 15 bases between them. The length of the CDR3 is 14 residues. The DNA of the CDR3 is TGTGCCAGCAGACTTGGGGGGGATCGTCAGCCCCAGCATTTT. This codes for CASRLGGDRQPQHF.

This clonotype was seen ten or more times. This chain joins TRBV5-4 and TRBJ2-7; 9 nucleotides match TRBD1. Germline-derived CDR1 and CDR2 are SGHNT and YYREEE (reference sequence). This CDR3 spans 15 amino acids. After removal of 4 bases from V and 4 bases from J, the junction contained 9 bases not matched to a gene. The CDR3 bases are TGTGCCAGCAGCCTACCTGGGACAGGGACATACGAGCAGTACTTC. Translating it yields CASSLPGTGTYEQYF.

In its sample, this clonotype was seen a few times. This chain joins TRBV12-3 or TRBV12-4 and TRBJ1-2; 9 bases match TRBD1. The CDR3 is made up of 15 amino acids. Unmatched junction bases numbered 4, after V lost 2 bases and J lost 3 bases. This CDR3 reads CASSLSDRGHYGYTF. Written as DNA, the CDR3 is TGTGCCAGCAGTTTATCGGACAGGGGTCACTATGGCTACACCTTC.

In this sample, this clonotype turned up many times. This sequence joins TRBV2 and TRBJ2-5; D is perhaps TRBD1 (6 bases). Trimming stripped 4 bases from V and 3 bases from J, with 9 bases between. CDR3 size: 13 residues. Germline V gene sequence: CDR1 SNHLY, CDR2 FYNNEI. This CDR3 reads CASSADRKETQYF. The CDR3 DNA is TGTGCCAGCAGTGCGGACAGAAAAGAGACCCAGTACTTC. Complete variable domain (other parts from reference TRBV2 and TRBJ2-5): EPEVTQTPSHQVTQMGQEVILRCVPISNHLYFYWYRQILGQKVEFLVSFYNNEISEKSEIFDDQFSVERPDGSNFTLKIRSTKLEDSAMYFCASSADRKETQYFGPGTRLLVL.

This clonotype was counted a few times. The V call is TRBV6-5, the J call TRBJ2-1, with D unresolved. CDR1 MNHEY and CDR2 SVGAGI come from the germline V gene. The CDR3 totals 14 residues. Trimming removed 2 bases from V and 0 bases from J, with 5 bases in between. The CDR3 spells CASSYTSSYNEQFF. The CDR3 nucleotides are TGTGCCAGCAGTTACACCAGCTCCTACAATGAGCAGTTCTTC.

This clonotype was seen a handful of times. The chain recombines TRBV4-2 with TRBJ2-3; 8 nucleotides line up with TRBD1. This CDR3 has 16 amino acids. Germline CDR1 LGHNA, CDR2 YNFKEQ. The ends lost 1 base at V and 4 bases at J; junction bases unmatched: 7. The CDR3 spells CASSQVYQGAADTQYF. The DNA of the CDR3 is TGTGCCAGCAGCCAAGTTTATCAGGGGGCCGCAGATACGCAGTATTTT.

The chain uses TRBV15 and TRBJ1-2; D is possibly TRBD1 (5 bases). CDR3 length: 15 amino acids. Germline lookup yields CDR1 LNHNV and CDR2 YYDKDF (reference sequence). The V end was cut by 0 bases, the J end by 5 bases, with 13 bases between. CDR3 nucleotide sequence: TGTGCCACCAGCAGAGATCTCGAGGGGTGGTATGGCTACACCTTC. Translated, it gives CATSRDLEGWYGYTF.

V usage is TRBV9 and J usage is TRBJ2-2; no definite D call. Germline values: CDR1 SGDLS, CDR2 YYNGEE. Trimming stripped 0 bases from V and 6 bases from J, with 6 bases between. This CDR3 region has 13 residues. The chain's CDR3 is CASSVDVAGELFF. The CDR3 DNA is TGTGCCAGCAGCGTAGATGTAGCCGGGGAGCTGTTTTTT.

This chain links TRBV11-1 with TRBJ2-7; TRBD2 aligns across 11 bases. Germline CDR1 and CDR2: SGHAT and FQDESV (reference sequence). After removal of 5 bases from V and 2 bases from J, the junction contained 2 bases not matched to a gene. This CDR3 spans 14 amino acids. CDR3 sequence (DNA): TGTGCCAGCAGCCGTAGCGGGGGGGCCTACGAGCAGTACTTC. Translated: CASSRSGGAYEQYF.

This clonotype showed up just a few times. The rearrangement joins TRBV6-5 to TRBJ1-6; no definite D call. Germline V CDR1 and CDR2: MNHEY, SVGAGI. The ends were cut back, 4 bases at V and 8 bases at J, with 6 bases in the middle. The CDR3 runs to 12 residues. The CDR3 DNA sequence: TGTGCCAGCAGTTCGATTTATTCACCCCTCCACTTT. Encoded protein: CASSSIYSPLHF.

Many counts were recorded for this clonotype. This chain uses TRBV25-1 with TRBJ1-2; no clear D. V was clipped by 1 base and J by 8 bases, with 5 bases between them. The CDR3 loop spans 11 amino acids. Per the germline V gene, CDR1 is MGHDK and CDR2 is SYGVNS. CDR3 loop: CASSESGGYTF. As DNA, the CDR3 is TGTGCCAGCAGTGAATCTGGCGGCTACACCTTC.

CDR3 sequence: CASRLAGGINSYEQYV. CDR3 in DNA: TGTGCCAGCCGACTAGCGGGGGGTATTAACTCCTACGAGCAGTACGTC. J is TRBJ2-7 and V is TRBV6-6; the match to TRBD2 covers 13 bases. The CDR3 extends over 16 amino acids. The V gene end was trimmed by 8 bases and the J gene end by 0 bases; junction bases not matched to a gene: 7. In germline, CDR1 is MNHNY, CDR2 SVGAGI (reference sequence).

The chain carries TRBV4-2 and TRBJ2-3; 7 positions agree with TRBD2. CDR1 is LGHNA and CDR2 is YNFKEQ in the germline V gene. This CDR3 is built from 18 residues. V was clipped by 0 bases and J by 4 bases; unmatched bases: 13. The CDR3 coding sequence is TGTGCCAGCAGCCAAGAGCCCCGAGGAGCGGGGAGATCAGATACGCAGTATTTT. Its protein product is CASSQEPRGAGRSDTQYF.

The V gene is TRBV12-3 or TRBV12-4, the J gene TRBJ2-5, with 7 positions matching TRBD2. The V and J ends lost 6 bases and 1 base, in that order; junction bases with no gene match: 8. This CDR3 is 15 amino acids long. The CDR3, as DNA: TGTGCCAGCAGCTTCGGGGGGACGACCCAAGAGACCCAGTACTTC. This codes for CASSFGGTTQETQYF.

This clonotype has more than one count but fewer than ten. This chain connects TRBV27 to TRBJ2-1; 15 bases fit TRBD2. The CDR3 has 18 residues. V gave up 5 bases and J gave up 4 bases; unmatched junction bases: 9. The germline V gene encodes CDR1 MNHEY and CDR2 SMNVEV (reference sequence). In DNA, the CDR3 is TGTGCCAGCAGTATTCACCCGGGACTAGCGGGGGGTTACAATGAGCAGTTCTTC. Residues: CASSIHPGLAGGYNEQFF.

This clonotype was found a few times. The genes are TRBV7-9 and TRBJ1-1, with D possibly matching TRBD1 (6 bases). V was trimmed by 5 bases and J by 10 bases, leaving 14 bases between them. The germline CDR1 and CDR2 sequences are SEHNR and FQNEAQ (reference sequence). This CDR3 comprises 12 residues. The CDR3 DNA follows: TGTGCCAGCAGCCAACAGGGATTTCGAGCTTTCTTT. It yields the protein CASSQQGFRAFF.